This is a list of T cell receptor beta chains from one sample in a study of cytomegalovirus exposure and HLA in healthy donors. The method was immunoSEQ multiplex PCR; TCRdb's version includes in-frame clones alone and lacks a portion of them. The table lists tens of thousands of clones, 95% to 97% of them singletons. The source material was PBMCs. The source of these receptors is a man younger than 35 in good health and CMV-seronegative. CDR3s include the opening cysteine and the closing phenylalanine or tryptophan. Fields, in order: D gene, J gene, clone size, V gene, CDR3 DNA, CDR3 protein. A D gene is named only where the DNA matches it firmly. Clone size is given for some rows only: seen once, a few or many times, or a class if the clone is expanded.

d_gene: TRBD2
j_gene: TRBJ2-1
abundance: -
v_gene: TRBV11-3
CDR3nt: TGTGCCAGCATGCGGGCGGGAGGGTACAATGAGCAGTTCTTC
CDR3aa: CASMRAGGYNEQFF

d_gene: -
j_gene: TRBJ1-1
abundance: -
v_gene: TRBV7-2
CDR3nt: TGTGCCAGCAGCTTAGATTGGACAGCCTATGAAGCTTTCTTT
CDR3aa: CASSLDWTAYEAFF

d_gene: TRBD1
j_gene: TRBJ1-2
abundance: -
v_gene: TRBV28
CDR3nt: TGTGCCAGCAGTCTCGATAAGGGGGCCGGCTATGGCTACACCTTC
CDR3aa: CASSLDKGAGYGYTF

d_gene: TRBD1
j_gene: TRBJ1-5
abundance: -
v_gene: TRBV7-8
CDR3nt: TGTGCCAGCAGCTGGACAGGGGACAATCAGCCCCAGCATTTT
CDR3aa: CASSWTGDNQPQHF

d_gene: -
j_gene: TRBJ2-7
abundance: -
v_gene: TRBV10-3
CDR3nt: TGTGCCATCAGTGAACAGGGCTTCTACGAGCAGTACTTC
CDR3aa: CAISEQGFYEQYF

d_gene: -
j_gene: TRBJ1-5
abundance: -
v_gene: TRBV6-1
CDR3nt: TGTGCCAGCAGTGACACCCAGGGTGGTCAGCCCCAGCATTTT
CDR3aa: CASSDTQGGQPQHF

d_gene: -
j_gene: TRBJ2-2
abundance: -
v_gene: TRBV6-1
CDR3nt: TGTGCCAGCACTACCTCCCGGGACACCGGGGAGCTGTTTTTT
CDR3aa: CASTTSRDTGELFF

d_gene: TRBD1
j_gene: TRBJ2-7
abundance: -
v_gene: TRBV2
CDR3nt: TGTGCCAGCAACGAAAACAGGGGTTACGAGCAGTACTTC
CDR3aa: CASNENRGYEQYF

d_gene: -
j_gene: TRBJ2-7
abundance: once
v_gene: TRBV21-1
CDR3nt: TGTGCCAGCAGCACCCCGGGGCTCGTCGGGACTAGCGTTCACGAGCAGTACTTC
CDR3aa: CASSTPGLVGTSVHEQYF

d_gene: -
j_gene: TRBJ2-5
abundance: -
v_gene: TRBV28
CDR3nt: TGTGCCAGCAGTTTAGTACAAGAGACCCAGTACTTC
CDR3aa: CASSLVQETQYF

d_gene: TRBD1
j_gene: TRBJ2-5
abundance: -
v_gene: TRBV5-8
CDR3nt: TGTGCCAGCAGCTTGGAGGGACAGGGAGAGGAGACCCAGTACTTC
CDR3aa: CASSLEGQGEETQYF

d_gene: -
j_gene: TRBJ2-5
abundance: -
v_gene: TRBV5-1
CDR3nt: TGCGCCAGCAGCTTGTTAGTGGGAGGGGGCCAAGAGACCCAGTACTTC
CDR3aa: CASSLLVGGGQETQYF

d_gene: TRBD1
j_gene: TRBJ1-3
abundance: -
v_gene: TRBV7-2
CDR3nt: TGTGCCAGCAGCGAGGACAGGAGCTCTGGAAACACCATATATTTT
CDR3aa: CASSEDRSSGNTIYF

d_gene: -
j_gene: TRBJ2-1
abundance: -
v_gene: TRBV6-6
CDR3nt: TGTGCCAGCACCCCGGGACAAGGGCCATGGGGAGAGCAGTTCTTC
CDR3aa: CASTPGQGPWGEQFF

d_gene: TRBD1
j_gene: TRBJ2-7
abundance: -
v_gene: TRBV19
CDR3nt: TGTGCCAGTAGTCCCGGGACAGGGCTCTACGAGCAGTACTTC
CDR3aa: CASSPGTGLYEQYF

d_gene: TRBD1
j_gene: TRBJ2-3
abundance: -
v_gene: TRBV11-3
CDR3nt: TGTGCCAGCAGCCTCAGGGGGCAGGGCACAGATACGCAGTATTTT
CDR3aa: CASSLRGQGTDTQYF

d_gene: -
j_gene: TRBJ2-5
abundance: -
v_gene: TRBV7-3
CDR3nt: TGTGCCAGCAGCTTTAGTGGTAAAGAGACCCAGTACTTC
CDR3aa: CASSFSGKETQYF

d_gene: -
j_gene: TRBJ2-3
abundance: -
v_gene: TRBV18
CDR3nt: TGTGCCAGCTCTCCCAACCCCCAGGGCTCTACAGATACGCAGTATTTT
CDR3aa: CASSPNPQGSTDTQYF

d_gene: TRBD2
j_gene: TRBJ2-7
abundance: -
v_gene: TRBV7-9
CDR3nt: TGTGCCAGCAGCTTAGGCGGGAGTCTTTACGAGCAGTACTTC
CDR3aa: CASSLGGSLYEQYF

d_gene: TRBD1
j_gene: TRBJ2-2
abundance: -
v_gene: TRBV2
CDR3nt: TGTGCCAGCGGAAGACAGGGACGCACCGGGGAGCTGTTTTTT
CDR3aa: CASGRQGRTGELFF

d_gene: -
j_gene: TRBJ1-5
abundance: -
v_gene: TRBV27
CDR3nt: TGTGCCAGCAGTCCCCTTTCGAGCAATCAGCCCCAGCATTTT
CDR3aa: CASSPLSSNQPQHF

d_gene: TRBD2
j_gene: TRBJ2-1
abundance: -
v_gene: TRBV30
CDR3nt: TGTGCCTGGAGTGTTGGACTAGCGAGTAACAATGAGCAGTTCTTC
CDR3aa: CAWSVGLASNNEQFF

d_gene: -
j_gene: TRBJ1-2
abundance: -
v_gene: TRBV6-5
CDR3nt: TGTGCCAGCAGTTACTCGGGGGCTACTAACTATGGCTACACCTTC
CDR3aa: CASSYSGATNYGYTF

d_gene: -
j_gene: TRBJ2-5
abundance: -
v_gene: TRBV7-3
CDR3nt: TGTGCCAGCAGCCTACAAGGGGAAGAGACCCAGTACTTC
CDR3aa: CASSLQGEETQYF

d_gene: TRBD1
j_gene: TRBJ2-3
abundance: once
v_gene: TRBV16
CDR3nt: TGTGCCAGCAGCCCCGACAGGGCTCCAGGTACGCAGTATTTT
CDR3aa: CASSPDRAPGTQYF

d_gene: -
j_gene: TRBJ1-2
abundance: -
v_gene: TRBV28
CDR3nt: TGTGCCAGCAGTCCGAGGACAGCCCTTATCCACTACACCTTC
CDR3aa: CASSPRTALIHYTF

d_gene: -
j_gene: TRBJ2-1
abundance: -
v_gene: TRBV7-6
CDR3nt: TGTGCCAGCAGCTCCTCCCTAGCACCCAATGAGCAGTTCTTC
CDR3aa: CASSSSLAPNEQFF

d_gene: TRBD2
j_gene: TRBJ2-1
abundance: -
v_gene: TRBV11-1
CDR3nt: TGTGCCAGCAGTAACGGACTAGCGGGAGATCAGTTCTTC
CDR3aa: CASSNGLAGDQFF

d_gene: -
j_gene: TRBJ1-5
abundance: -
v_gene: TRBV27
CDR3nt: TGTGCCAGCAGTTTTTTTTCCAGGGGACGTGGATATAACAATCAGCCCCAGCATTTT
CDR3aa: CASSFFSRGRGYNNQPQHF

d_gene: -
j_gene: TRBJ2-7
abundance: once
v_gene: TRBV30
CDR3nt: TGTGCCTGGAGTGCCCCAGTCTCCTACGAGCAGTACTTC
CDR3aa: CAWSAPVSYEQYF

d_gene: -
j_gene: TRBJ1-1
abundance: -
v_gene: TRBV5-4
CDR3nt: TGTGCCAGCAGCTTGGTACCGGGGGTGAACACTGAAGCTTTCTTT
CDR3aa: CASSLVPGVNTEAFF

d_gene: TRBD2
j_gene: TRBJ2-7
abundance: -
v_gene: TRBV13
CDR3nt: TGTGCCAGCAGCCTACTAGCGGGAGGGACCAGCGAGCAGTACTTC
CDR3aa: CASSLLAGGTSEQYF

d_gene: TRBD1
j_gene: TRBJ1-1
abundance: -
v_gene: TRBV27
CDR3nt: TGTGCCAGCAGTCCCGCTTCTAGGACAGGGCAAGCTTTCTTT
CDR3aa: CASSPASRTGQAFF

d_gene: -
j_gene: TRBJ1-1
abundance: -
v_gene: TRBV19
CDR3nt: TGTGCCAGTAGTCTACAGGGCTTGAACACTGAAGCTTTCTTT
CDR3aa: CASSLQGLNTEAFF

d_gene: TRBD2
j_gene: TRBJ2-7
abundance: -
v_gene: TRBV15
CDR3nt: TGTGCCACCAGCAGAGCCTCGACTAGCCTCGAGCAGTACTTC
CDR3aa: CATSRASTSLEQYF

d_gene: -
j_gene: TRBJ2-7
abundance: -
v_gene: TRBV6-1
CDR3nt: TGTGCCAGCAGTGTTGGGGGCTACTACGAGCAGTACTTC
CDR3aa: CASSVGGYYEQYF

d_gene: TRBD2
j_gene: TRBJ2-2
abundance: once
v_gene: TRBV6-5
CDR3nt: TGTGCCAGCAGTGCGGGAGGGCCCCACACCGGGGAGCTGTTTTTT
CDR3aa: CASSAGGPHTGELFF

d_gene: -
j_gene: TRBJ1-1
abundance: -
v_gene: TRBV28
CDR3nt: TGTGCCACTTTAAGCGGCTACACTGAAGCTTTCTTT
CDR3aa: CATLSGYTEAFF

d_gene: -
j_gene: TRBJ1-2
abundance: -
v_gene: TRBV6-1
CDR3nt: TGTGCCAGCAGTGAATATCAGGGTTATGGCTACACCTTC
CDR3aa: CASSEYQGYGYTF

d_gene: -
j_gene: TRBJ1-1
abundance: -
v_gene: TRBV29-1
CDR3nt: TGCAGCGTTGAATTGTTAGAGGGCAAAACTGAAGCTTTCTTT
CDR3aa: CSVELLEGKTEAFF

d_gene: TRBD1
j_gene: TRBJ2-1
abundance: -
v_gene: TRBV5-1
CDR3nt: TGCGCCAGCAGCTTTTCTGGACAGGGATCCTACAATGAGCAGTTCTTC
CDR3aa: CASSFSGQGSYNEQFF

d_gene: -
j_gene: TRBJ1-2
abundance: -
v_gene: TRBV6-1
CDR3nt: TGTGCCAGCAGTGAAGGGGGACACCAGATCCTTAACTATGGCTACACCTTC
CDR3aa: CASSEGGHQILNYGYTF

d_gene: -
j_gene: TRBJ2-5
abundance: -
v_gene: TRBV4-1
CDR3nt: TGCGCCAGCAGCCAAGTACAGGCGGAGACCCAGTACTTC
CDR3aa: CASSQVQAETQYF

d_gene: -
j_gene: TRBJ2-3
abundance: -
v_gene: TRBV30
CDR3nt: TGTGCCTGGAGTGTAGGTGGAGGGGGCCCAGATACGCAGTATTTT
CDR3aa: CAWSVGGGGPDTQYF

d_gene: TRBD2
j_gene: TRBJ2-7
abundance: -
v_gene: TRBV6-4
CDR3nt: TGTGCCAGCAGCAGCGGGAGTGAAGACGAGCAGTACTTC
CDR3aa: CASSSGSEDEQYF

d_gene: TRBD2
j_gene: TRBJ2-7
abundance: -
v_gene: TRBV30
CDR3nt: TGTGCCTGGACCGTAGCGGGAGGGACCTACGAGCAGTACTTC
CDR3aa: CAWTVAGGTYEQYF

d_gene: -
j_gene: TRBJ2-3
abundance: -
v_gene: TRBV9
CDR3nt: TGTGCCAGCAGCGTAGTAGACTTCCGAGAGGACACAGATACGCAGTATTTT
CDR3aa: CASSVVDFREDTDTQYF

d_gene: -
j_gene: TRBJ1-5
abundance: -
v_gene: TRBV28
CDR3nt: TGTGCCAGCACCCCTGACAGGTACAATCAGCCCCAGCATTTT
CDR3aa: CASTPDRYNQPQHF

d_gene: -
j_gene: TRBJ2-1
abundance: once
v_gene: TRBV5-8
CDR3nt: TGTGCCAGCAGCATTTTGACGGGAAATGAGCAGTTCTTC
CDR3aa: CASSILTGNEQFF

d_gene: -
j_gene: TRBJ2-1
abundance: -
v_gene: TRBV9
CDR3nt: TGTGCCAGCACCGTAGGGGGAGAGCTCTACAATGAGCAGTTCTTC
CDR3aa: CASTVGGELYNEQFF

d_gene: TRBD1
j_gene: TRBJ1-5
abundance: -
v_gene: TRBV19
CDR3nt: TGTGCCAGTAGTATAGATCCCGGGACAGTTAGCAATCAGCCCCAGCATTTT
CDR3aa: CASSIDPGTVSNQPQHF

d_gene: TRBD1
j_gene: TRBJ2-6
abundance: -
v_gene: TRBV9
CDR3nt: TGTGCCAGCAGCGGTACAGGGGGCAGTGGGGCCAACGTCCTGACTTTC
CDR3aa: CASSGTGGSGANVLTF

d_gene: -
j_gene: TRBJ1-2
abundance: -
v_gene: TRBV9
CDR3nt: TGTGCCAGCAGCGTAGAATTTGGGGTGACAGAAGGCTACACCTTC
CDR3aa: CASSVEFGVTEGYTF

d_gene: -
j_gene: TRBJ1-1
abundance: -
v_gene: TRBV28
CDR3nt: TGTGCCAGCAGTTCAGGGGTTACTGAAGCTTTCTTT
CDR3aa: CASSSGVTEAFF

d_gene: -
j_gene: TRBJ2-1
abundance: -
v_gene: TRBV5-4
CDR3nt: TGTGCCAGCAGCTTGAGGGGGGGGTACCTAGTTTCTGCGGATGAGCAGTTCTTC
CDR3aa: CASSLRGGYLVSADEQFF

d_gene: -
j_gene: TRBJ2-7
abundance: -
v_gene: TRBV7-2
CDR3nt: TGTGCCAGCAGCTTAGTCGGGAACTCCTACGAGCAGTACTTC
CDR3aa: CASSLVGNSYEQYF

d_gene: -
j_gene: TRBJ1-5
abundance: -
v_gene: TRBV12-5
CDR3nt: TGTGCTAGTGGTTTGTCTATAGGGGGTGGCCATCAGCCCCAGCATTTT
CDR3aa: CASGLSIGGGHQPQHF

d_gene: -
j_gene: TRBJ1-1
abundance: -
v_gene: TRBV2
CDR3nt: TGTGCCAGCAGTGAAGTTGAGGGTGGGACTGAAGCTTTCTTT
CDR3aa: CASSEVEGGTEAFF